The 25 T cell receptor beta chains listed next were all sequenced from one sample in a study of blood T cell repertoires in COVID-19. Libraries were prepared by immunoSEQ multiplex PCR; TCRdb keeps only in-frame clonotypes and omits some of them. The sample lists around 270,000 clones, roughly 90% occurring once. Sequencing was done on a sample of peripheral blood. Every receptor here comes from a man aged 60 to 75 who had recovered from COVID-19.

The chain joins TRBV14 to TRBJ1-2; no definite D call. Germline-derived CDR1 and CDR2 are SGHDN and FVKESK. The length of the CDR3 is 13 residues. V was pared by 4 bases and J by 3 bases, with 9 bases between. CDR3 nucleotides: TGTGCCAGCAGCCCCCGTGTTGACTATGGCTACACCTTC. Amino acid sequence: CASSPRVDYGYTF.

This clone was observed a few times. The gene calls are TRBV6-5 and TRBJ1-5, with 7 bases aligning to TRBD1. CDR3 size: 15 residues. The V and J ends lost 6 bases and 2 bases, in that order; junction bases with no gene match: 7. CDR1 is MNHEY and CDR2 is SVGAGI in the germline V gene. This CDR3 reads CASSPGQTRNQPQHF. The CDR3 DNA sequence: TGTGCCAGCAGCCCGGGACAGACACGCAATCAGCCCCAGCATTTT.

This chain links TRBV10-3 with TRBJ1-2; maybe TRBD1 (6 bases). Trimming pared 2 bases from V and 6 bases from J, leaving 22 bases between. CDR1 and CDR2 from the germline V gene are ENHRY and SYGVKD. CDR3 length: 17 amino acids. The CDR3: CAISEAPGHLVGDGYTF. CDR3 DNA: TGTGCCATCAGTGAGGCACCGGGACACCTCGTCGGTGATGGCTACACCTTC.

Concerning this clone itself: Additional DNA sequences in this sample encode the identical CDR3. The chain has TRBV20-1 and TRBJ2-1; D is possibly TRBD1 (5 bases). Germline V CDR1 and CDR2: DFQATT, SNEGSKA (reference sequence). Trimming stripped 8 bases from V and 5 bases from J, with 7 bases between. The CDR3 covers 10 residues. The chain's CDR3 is CSTGDNEQFF. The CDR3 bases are TGCAGTACAGGCGACAATGAGCAGTTCTTC.

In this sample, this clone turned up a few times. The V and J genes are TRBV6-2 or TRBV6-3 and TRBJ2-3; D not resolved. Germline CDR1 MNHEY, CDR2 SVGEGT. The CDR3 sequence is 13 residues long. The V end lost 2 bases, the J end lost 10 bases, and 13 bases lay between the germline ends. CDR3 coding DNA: TGTGCCAGCAGTTACGATGCGGCCAAAGCGCAGTATTTT. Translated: CASSYDAAKAQYF.

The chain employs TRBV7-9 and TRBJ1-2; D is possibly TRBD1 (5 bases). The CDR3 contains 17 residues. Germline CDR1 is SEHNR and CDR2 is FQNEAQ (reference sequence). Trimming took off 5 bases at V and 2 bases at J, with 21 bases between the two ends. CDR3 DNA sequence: TGTGCCAGCAGCCCACAAGGTGGGGCCTCCTCGAACTATGGCTACACCTTC. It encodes CASSPQGGASSNYGYTF.

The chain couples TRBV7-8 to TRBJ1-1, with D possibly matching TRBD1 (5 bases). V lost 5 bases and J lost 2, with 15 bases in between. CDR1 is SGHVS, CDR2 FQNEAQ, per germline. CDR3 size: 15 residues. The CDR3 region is CASSNLRQGNTEAFF. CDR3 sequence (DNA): TGTGCCAGCAGCAACCTACGTCAGGGCAACACTGAAGCTTTCTTT.

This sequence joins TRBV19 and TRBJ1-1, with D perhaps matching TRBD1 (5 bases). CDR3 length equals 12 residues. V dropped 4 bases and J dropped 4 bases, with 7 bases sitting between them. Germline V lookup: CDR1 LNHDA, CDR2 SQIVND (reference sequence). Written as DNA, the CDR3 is TGTGCCAGTAGTAACAGGCGCACTGAAGCTTTCTTT. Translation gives CASSNRRTEAFF.

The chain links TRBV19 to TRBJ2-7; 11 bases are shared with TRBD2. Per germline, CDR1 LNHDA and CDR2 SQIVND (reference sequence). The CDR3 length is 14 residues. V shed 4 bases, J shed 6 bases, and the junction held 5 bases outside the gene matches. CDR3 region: CASSSSGGAFEQYF. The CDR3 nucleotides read TGTGCCAGTAGTAGTAGCGGGGGGGCCTTCGAGCAGTACTTC.

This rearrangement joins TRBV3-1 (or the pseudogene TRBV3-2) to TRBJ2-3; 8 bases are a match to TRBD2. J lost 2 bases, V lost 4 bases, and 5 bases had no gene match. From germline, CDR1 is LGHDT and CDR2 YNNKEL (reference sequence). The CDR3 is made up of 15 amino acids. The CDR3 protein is CASSPTSGLTDTQYF. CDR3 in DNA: TGTGCCAGCAGCCCCACTAGCGGCCTCACAGATACGCAGTATTTT.

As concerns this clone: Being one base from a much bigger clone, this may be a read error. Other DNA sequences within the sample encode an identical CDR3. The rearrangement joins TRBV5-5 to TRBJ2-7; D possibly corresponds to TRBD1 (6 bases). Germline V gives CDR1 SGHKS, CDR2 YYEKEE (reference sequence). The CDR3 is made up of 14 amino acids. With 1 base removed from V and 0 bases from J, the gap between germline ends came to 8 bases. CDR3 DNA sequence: TGTGCCAGCAGCTTGACAGGGCCCTCCTACGAGCAGTACTTC. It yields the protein CASSLTGPSYEQYF.

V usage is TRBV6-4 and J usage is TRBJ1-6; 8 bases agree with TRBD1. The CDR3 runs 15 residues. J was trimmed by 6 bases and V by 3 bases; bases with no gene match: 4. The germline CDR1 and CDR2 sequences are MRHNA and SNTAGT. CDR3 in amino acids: CASSDQGAGNSPLHF. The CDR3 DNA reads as TGTGCCAGCAGTGATCAGGGGGCAGGTAATTCACCCCTCCACTTT.

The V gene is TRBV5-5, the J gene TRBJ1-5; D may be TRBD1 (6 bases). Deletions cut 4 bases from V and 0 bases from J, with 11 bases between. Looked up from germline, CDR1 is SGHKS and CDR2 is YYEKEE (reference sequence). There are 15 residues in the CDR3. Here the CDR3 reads CASSPGQISNQPQHF. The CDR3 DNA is TGTGCCAGCAGCCCCGGACAGATTAGCAATCAGCCCCAGCATTTT. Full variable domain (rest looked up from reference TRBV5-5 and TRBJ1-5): DAGVTQSPTHLIKTRGQQVTLRCSPISGHKSVSWYQQVLGQGPQFIFQYYEKEERGRGNFPDRFSARQFPNYSSELNVNALLLGDSALYLCASSPGQISNQPQHFGDGTRLSIL.

The DNA of the CDR3 is TGCGCCAGCGGGCGATTGGGACAGGGAGGCTCACCCCTCCACTTT. As protein: CASGRLGQGGSPLHF. The gene calls are TRBV5-1 and TRBJ1-6; 9 bases match TRBD1. This CDR3 comprises 15 residues. In germline, CDR1 is SGHRS, CDR2 YFSETQ. V lost 7 bases to trimming and J lost 10 bases; unmatched junction nucleotides: 12.

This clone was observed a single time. CDR3 sequence (DNA): TGTGCAAGTCGCTTATTACGGACAGACAGGGTCTACGAGCAGTACTTC. Encoded protein: CASRLLRTDRVYEQYF. The chain couples TRBV12-2 to TRBJ2-7; TRBD1 was called by the table and not checked on the DNA. TRBV12-2 is a recognized pseudogene. The CDR3 runs to 16 residues.

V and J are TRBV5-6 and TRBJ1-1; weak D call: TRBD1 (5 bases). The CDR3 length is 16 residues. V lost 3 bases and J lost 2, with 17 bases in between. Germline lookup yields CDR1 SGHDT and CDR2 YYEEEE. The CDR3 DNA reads TGTGCCAGCAGCTCTTTTCACAGGCAGTATAACACTGAAGCTTTCTTT. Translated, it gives CASSSFHRQYNTEAFF.

The CDR3 DNA follows: TGTGCCAGCAGTTTAGGCAAGATGAACACTGAAGCTTTCTTT. Its protein product is CASSLGKMNTEAFF. This rearrangement joins TRBV27 to TRBJ1-1; D gene ambiguous. Germline V CDR1 and CDR2: MNHEY, SMNVEV (reference sequence). V gave up 2 bases and J gave up 0 bases, with 7 bases separating them. This CDR3 has 14 amino acids.

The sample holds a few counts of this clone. The CDR3 region has the DNA TGTGCCAGCAGTTCAACCGTGACAGGGTTTGGCTACACCTTC. This gives the protein CASSSTVTGFGYTF. V usage is TRBV27 and J usage is TRBJ1-2; 7 positions agree with TRBD1. Germline CDR1 reads MNHEY; CDR2 reads SMNVEV (reference sequence). The trim removed 4 bases at V and 7 bases at J, leaving 9 bases unmatched. CDR3 length: 14 amino acids.

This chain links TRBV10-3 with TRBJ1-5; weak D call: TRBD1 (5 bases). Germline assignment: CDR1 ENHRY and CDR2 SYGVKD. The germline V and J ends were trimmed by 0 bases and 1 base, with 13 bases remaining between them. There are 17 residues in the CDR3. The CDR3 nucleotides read TGTGCCATCAGTGAGTCGGGGGGGGAGGTGAGCAATCAGCCCCAGCATTTT. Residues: CAISESGGEVSNQPQHF.

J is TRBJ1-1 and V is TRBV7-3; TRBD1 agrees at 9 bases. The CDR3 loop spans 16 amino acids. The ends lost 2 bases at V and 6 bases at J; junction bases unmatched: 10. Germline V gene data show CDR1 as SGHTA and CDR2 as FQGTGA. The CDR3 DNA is TGTGCCAGCAGCTTAGGCGGAAGGACAGGGGTCCCTGAAGCTTTCTTT. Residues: CASSLGGRTGVPEAFF.

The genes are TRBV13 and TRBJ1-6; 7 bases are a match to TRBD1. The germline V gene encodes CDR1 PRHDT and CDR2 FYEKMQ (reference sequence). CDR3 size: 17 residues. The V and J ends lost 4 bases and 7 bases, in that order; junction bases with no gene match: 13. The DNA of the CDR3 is TGTGCCAGCAGCTCCCCCCAGGGGGAGAATATGAATTCACCCCTCCACTTT. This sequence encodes CASSSPQGENMNSPLHF.

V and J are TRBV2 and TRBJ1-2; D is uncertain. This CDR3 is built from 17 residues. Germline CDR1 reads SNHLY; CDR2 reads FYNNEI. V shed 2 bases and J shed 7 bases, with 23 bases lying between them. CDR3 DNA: TGTGCCAGCAGTGAATCGAACTCGCGGGGTCGAACGGTTGGCTACACCTTC. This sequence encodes CASSESNSRGRTVGYTF.

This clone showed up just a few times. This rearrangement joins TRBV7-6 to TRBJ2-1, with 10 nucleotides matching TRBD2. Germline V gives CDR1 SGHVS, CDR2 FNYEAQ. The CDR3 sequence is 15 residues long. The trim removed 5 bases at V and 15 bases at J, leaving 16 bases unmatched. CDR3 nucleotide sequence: TGTGCCAGCAGCCCCCGGACTAGCGGTACCGGCTTTCCGTTCTTC. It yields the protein CASSPRTSGTGFPFF.

The CDR3 reads CASSVTGGAKNTEAFF. CDR3 bases: TGTGCCAGCAGTGTAACAGGGGGCGCTAAGAACACTGAAGCTTTCTTT. This chain joins TRBV6-1 and TRBJ1-1, with 9 bases aligning to TRBD1. The germline gives CDR1 MNHNS, CDR2 SASEGT. The CDR3 covers 16 residues. V shed 4 bases and J 1 base; nucleotides not matched to a gene: 7.

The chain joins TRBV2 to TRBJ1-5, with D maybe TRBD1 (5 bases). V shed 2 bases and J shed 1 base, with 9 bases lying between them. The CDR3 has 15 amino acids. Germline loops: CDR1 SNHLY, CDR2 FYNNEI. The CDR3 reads CASSEYKGSNQPQHF. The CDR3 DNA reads TGTGCCAGCAGTGAATACAAGGGGAGCAATCAGCCCCAGCATTTT.